These 24 T cell receptor beta chains originate from one sample sequenced in a study of cytomegalovirus exposure and HLA in healthy donors. The PCR ran on 60 Vbeta and 13 Jbeta primers. Repertoires were generated with immunoSEQ multiplex PCR, while TCRdb's copy carries only in-frame clones and drops some. The sample lists over 150,000 clones, more than 85% seen once, with around 0.21% in the top ten. The material sequenced was PBMCs. The receptors were sampled from a girl less than two years old in good health and CMV-seronegative.

This rearrangement joins TRBV9 to TRBJ2-7; D gene ambiguous. Per germline, CDR1 SGDLS and CDR2 YYNGEE. This CDR3 region has 14 residues. V was pared by 0 bases and J by 3 bases, with 10 bases between. The CDR3 sequence is CASSVETRSYEQYF. CDR3 bases: TGTGCCAGCAGCGTAGAGACTCGGAGCTACGAGCAGTACTTC.

The chain has TRBV5-1 and TRBJ2-1, with 7 bases aligning to TRBD1. This CDR3 spans 17 amino acids. V dropped 0 bases and J dropped 0; count of bases not matched to a gene: 6. Germline CDR1 is SGHRS and CDR2 is YFSETQ. The CDR3 loop is CASSLVPGGSSYNEQFF. The DNA of the CDR3 is TGCGCCAGCAGCTTGGTCCCAGGGGGAAGCTCCTACAATGAGCAGTTCTTC.

V and J are TRBV27 and TRBJ1-2, with 8 bases lining up with TRBD1. The CDR3 is 13 residues long. V trimming: 4 bases; J trimming: 7 bases; junction bases outside the gene matches: 5. Germline V lookup: CDR1 MNHEY, CDR2 SMNVEV (reference sequence). CDR3 sequence: CASSSIRGRGYTF. Written as DNA, the CDR3 is TGTGCCAGCAGTTCTATCAGGGGGCGTGGCTACACCTTC.

V usage is TRBV4-3 and J usage is TRBJ1-1; a weak D match, TRBD1 (5 bases). Trimming took off 4 bases at V and 0 bases at J, with 12 bases between the two ends. The CDR3 contains 15 residues. Germline V gene data show CDR1 as LGHNA and CDR2 as YSLEER. The CDR3 DNA is TGCGCCAGCAGCCTTCTCAGGGATCTGAACACTGAAGCTTTCTTT. Protein sequence: CASSLLRDLNTEAFF.

This rearrangement joins TRBV19 to TRBJ1-2; D possibly corresponds to TRBD1 (6 bases). The CDR3 has 15 amino acids. V was shortened by 5 bases and J by 0 bases, with 13 bases between the two germline ends. Germline-derived CDR1 and CDR2 are LNHDA and SQIVND (reference sequence). The CDR3: CASSRLGAANYGYTF. The CDR3 DNA sequence: TGTGCCAGTAGTCGGTTGGGGGCGGCTAACTATGGCTACACCTTC.

This chain joins TRBV7-3 and TRBJ2-5; TRBD2 is a possible D gene (5 bases). This CDR3 is built from 13 residues. Trimming left V 5 bases short and J 5 bases short, with 12 bases between. Per the germline V gene, CDR1 is SGHTA and CDR2 is FQGTGA. The CDR3 here is CASSQTRRETQYF. The CDR3 DNA sequence: TGTGCCAGCAGCCAGACTCGGAGGGAGACCCAGTACTTC.

The chain couples TRBV5-1 to TRBJ2-6; D call uncertain. Trimming shortened V by 5 bases and J by 0 bases, and 6 bases separated the two germline ends. CDR1 and CDR2 from the germline V gene are SGHRS and YFSETQ. CDR3 length: 14 amino acids. CDR3 in DNA: TGCGCCAGCAGGCCGGGCTCTGGGGCCAACGTCCTGACTTTC. Amino acid sequence: CASRPGSGANVLTF.

The rearrangement uses TRBV27 and TRBJ1-2; no definite D call. V dropped 10 bases and J dropped 4 bases, with 13 bases sitting between them. Germline CDR1 is MNHEY and CDR2 is SMNVEV (reference sequence). This CDR3 spans 12 amino acids. CDR3 coding DNA: TGTGCCACCGCCTTGTCGGGCTATGGCTACACCTTC. This sequence encodes CATALSGYGYTF.

This clone was seen only a few times. The chain carries TRBV7-2 and TRBJ2-5, with TRBD2 matching 12 bases. CDR1 is SGHTA and CDR2 is FQGNSA in the germline V gene. The CDR3 is 16 amino acids. Trimming removed 4 bases from V and 2 bases from J; junction bases left unmatched: 5. In DNA form, the CDR3 reads TGTGCCAGCAGCTACGTACTAGCGGGGGGTCAAGAGACCCAGTACTTC. Its translation: CASSYVLAGGQETQYF.

The chain has TRBV27 and TRBJ1-2; 9 bases are a match to TRBD1. Trimming removed 5 bases from V and 4 bases from J; junction bases left unmatched: 8. This CDR3 contains 15 residues. Germline CDR1 reads MNHEY; CDR2 reads SMNVEV (reference sequence). The CDR3: CASSPSGDRVYGYTF. CDR3 sequence (DNA): TGTGCCAGCAGTCCTTCGGGGGACAGGGTCTATGGCTACACCTTC.

The CDR3 DNA is TGCGCCAGCCCCAGGGGAGGGACTGAAGCTTTCTTT. Its translation: CASPRGGTEAFF. The chain has TRBV10-2 and TRBJ1-1, with D maybe TRBD1 (6 bases). CDR1 WSHSY and CDR2 SAAADI come from the germline V gene. Trimming removed 8 bases at V and 5 bases at J, with 12 bases between. The CDR3 loop spans 12 amino acids.

This chain links TRBV7-2 with TRBJ1-2, with TRBD1 matching over 8 bases. Germline CDR1 reads SGHTA; CDR2 reads FQGNSA. V lost 5 bases to trimming and J lost 5 bases; unmatched junction nucleotides: 10. The CDR3 totals 15 residues. The CDR3 loop is CASSRDPTGGYGYTF. The CDR3 DNA reads TGTGCCAGCAGCCGAGACCCAACAGGGGGGTATGGCTACACCTTC.

This rearrangement joins TRBV6-1 to TRBJ1-1, with a weak D call TRBD1 (5 bases). V lost 6 bases to trimming and J lost 5 bases, with 13 bases between them. Per the germline V gene, CDR1 is MNHNS and CDR2 is SASEGT. The CDR3 totals 13 residues. This CDR3 reads CASRRGHSTEAFF. CDR3 bases: TGTGCCAGCAGGCGTGGACACTCAACTGAAGCTTTCTTT.

The chain has TRBV30 and TRBJ1-1, with D possibly being TRBD1 (6 bases). The germline V gene has CDR1 GTSNPN and CDR2 SVGIG (reference sequence). The CDR3 loop spans 13 amino acids. V was pared by 2 bases and J by 5 bases, with 12 bases between. The CDR3, as DNA: TGTGCCTGGAGTCTCCATCAGGGGACTGAAGCTTTCTTT. It codes for CAWSLHQGTEAFF.

The chain joins TRBV7-8 to TRBJ1-4; TRBD1 aligns across 9 bases. The CDR3 loop spans 15 amino acids. Germline loops: CDR1 SGHVS, CDR2 FQNEAQ. After removal of 4 bases from V and 6 bases from J, the junction contained 6 bases not matched to a gene. The CDR3 DNA is TGTGCCAGCAGCTCGACGACAGGGGGGTATGAAAAACTGTTTTTT. This translates into CASSSTTGGYEKLFF.

V is TRBV4-3 and J is TRBJ2-5; unclear D gene. Germline values: CDR1 LGHNA, CDR2 YSLEER. The V and J ends lost 0 bases and 4 bases respectively, with 3 bases between them. CDR3 length equals 12 residues. CDR3 protein: CASSQERETQYF. The CDR3 DNA follows: TGCGCCAGCAGCCAAGAGAGAGAGACCCAGTACTTC.

The CDR3 is CASSITGSGYTF. CDR3 sequence (DNA): TGCGCCAGCAGTATTACAGGGTCCGGCTACACCTTC. The chain combines TRBV5-1 with TRBJ1-2, with D perhaps matching TRBD1 (6 bases). This CDR3 is 12 amino acids long. V was cut by 5 bases and J by 8 bases, with 13 bases left in between. The V gene's germline CDR1 is SGHRS and CDR2 YFSETQ.

V is TRBV7-9 and J is TRBJ2-3, with TRBD2 matching over 8 bases. The CDR3 has 16 amino acids. Germline CDR1 reads SEHNR; CDR2 reads FQNEAQ (reference sequence). After removal of 3 bases from V and 3 bases from J, the junction contained 8 bases not matched to a gene. The CDR3 DNA sequence: TGTGCCAGCAGCTTGGGAGTAGCGGGGCGGACAGATACGCAGTATTTT. This encodes CASSLGVAGRTDTQYF.

The CDR3 nucleotides read TGTGCCAGCAGCTTAACGTTCAGGGACGAGCAGTACTTC. Encoded protein: CASSLTFRDEQYF. This rearrangement joins TRBV7-3 to TRBJ2-7; D is perhaps TRBD1 (5 bases). Trimming cost V 0 bases and J 5 bases, with 8 bases left between them. The length of the CDR3 is 13 residues. Germline V gene sequence: CDR1 SGHTA, CDR2 FQGTGA.

J is TRBJ2-3 and V is TRBV4-2, with D tentatively TRBD1 (5 bases). V lost 0 bases, J lost 1 base, and 14 bases lay in between. The germline V gene has CDR1 LGHNA and CDR2 YNFKEQ. The CDR3 is 17 amino acids. CDR3 in amino acids: CASSQDGARRGTDTQYF. As DNA, the CDR3 is TGTGCCAGCAGCCAAGATGGGGCCCGTCGTGGCACAGATACGCAGTATTTT.

Comments on this clone: The identical CDR3 is also encoded by other nucleotide sequences in the sample. This sequence joins TRBV29-1 and TRBJ2-3; a weak D match, TRBD2 (6 bases). The V and J ends lost 4 bases and 1 base respectively, with 6 bases between them. The CDR3 is 12 residues long. CDR1 SQVTM and CDR2 ANQGSEA come from the germline V gene. The CDR3 region has the DNA TGCAGCGTTGCGGGGGGCACAGATACGCAGTATTTT. Protein sequence: CSVAGGTDTQYF.

The chain links TRBV7-3 to TRBJ2-6; TRBD2 aligns across 12 bases. Per the germline V gene, CDR1 is SGHTA and CDR2 is FQGTGA. V lost 3 bases, J lost 8 bases, and 2 bases stayed unmatched. The CDR3 is 15 residues long. The CDR3 loop reads CASSFLAGGSNVLTF. The DNA for the CDR3 is TGTGCCAGCAGCTTCCTAGCGGGGGGGTCCAACGTCCTGACTTTC.

This chain links TRBV27 with TRBJ2-1; 11 bases match TRBD1. CDR3 length: 15 residues. Per the germline V gene, CDR1 is MNHEY and CDR2 is SMNVEV (reference sequence). Trimming removed 5 bases from V and 5 bases from J; junction bases left unmatched: 5. The CDR3 DNA reads as TGTGCCAGCAGTGTGGGGACAGGGGGGGACAATGAGCAGTTCTTC. Translated, it gives CASSVGTGGDNEQFF.

This chain joins TRBV4-3 and TRBJ2-2; 9 bases are shared with TRBD2. This CDR3 contains 16 residues. CDR1 is LGHNA, CDR2 YSLEER, per germline. Trimming cost V 1 base and J 4 bases; bases outside gene matches: 4. CDR3 amino acids: CASSQGTSVPTGELFF. Written as DNA, the CDR3 is TGCGCCAGCAGCCAAGGGACTAGCGTGCCCACCGGGGAGCTGTTTTTT.